Below are 25 T cell receptor beta chains sequenced from a single sample in a study of cytomegalovirus exposure and HLA in healthy donors. The PCR made use of 60 Vbeta and 13 Jbeta primers. Assay used: immunoSEQ multiplex PCR; TCRdb lists only in-frame clones, some missing. This table has about 120,000 clones, 72% appearing once. Material: PBMCs. All receptors derive from a man aged 25-45 years in good health and CMV-seronegative.

The V and J genes are TRBV27 and TRBJ2-7; 10 nucleotides line up with TRBD1. CDR3 length equals 13 residues. The V and J ends lost 3 bases and 6 bases, in that order; junction bases with no gene match: 2. Germline lookup yields CDR1 MNHEY and CDR2 SMNVEV (reference sequence). In DNA, the CDR3 is TGTGCCAGCAGTTTCGGACAGGGGGGCGAGCAGTACTTC. Translation: CASSFGQGGEQYF.

The rearrangement joins TRBV18 to TRBJ2-7; no clear D. The CDR3 runs to 14 residues. CDR1 and CDR2 (germline): KGHSH, LQKENI. V dropped 3 bases and J dropped 2 bases, with 11 bases sitting between them. The CDR3 nucleotides are TGTGCCAGCTCACCTTCCGCAGAAGCCTACGAGCAGTACTTC. This encodes CASSPSAEAYEQYF.

A remark on this clone: Other nucleotide sequences from this sample produce the same CDR3. The chain couples TRBV6-1 to TRBJ2-5; D possibly corresponds to TRBD2 (5 bases). Trimming removed 3 bases at V and 4 bases at J, with 9 bases between. The germline CDR1 and CDR2 sequences are MNHNS and SASEGT. The CDR3 totals 13 residues. DNA for the CDR3: TGTGCCAGCAGTGAGGTCGGAGGAGAGACCCAGTACTTC. Amino acid sequence: CASSEVGGETQYF.

V is TRBV10-2 and J is TRBJ1-1; no reliable D call. The CDR3 length is 11 residues. The germline V gene encodes CDR1 WSHSY and CDR2 SAAADI. V lost 6 bases and J 7 bases, leaving 9 bases between the germline ends. The CDR3 DNA reads as TGCGCCAGCAGGGCACAGCTTGAAGCTTTCTTT. Translating it yields CASRAQLEAFF.

This rearrangement joins TRBV5-4 to TRBJ2-7; 8 bases line up with TRBD1. V was pared by 2 bases and J by 4 bases, with 8 bases of the junction left unmatched. This CDR3 spans 15 amino acids. Germline CDR1 and CDR2: SGHNT and YYREEE (reference sequence). The CDR3 DNA follows: TGTGCCAGCAGCTTAGGACAGGGCATCGGATACGAGCAGTACTTC. Translating it yields CASSLGQGIGYEQYF.

The rearrangement links TRBV5-6 to TRBJ2-7; tentative D call: TRBD1 (5 bases). Germline CDR1 is SGHDT and CDR2 is YYEEEE. The CDR3 length is 14 residues. The germline V and J ends were trimmed by 3 bases and 3 bases, with 13 bases remaining between them. The CDR3: CASSWSPGFYEQYF. The CDR3 DNA follows: TGTGCCAGCAGCTGGTCGCCAGGGTTCTACGAGCAGTACTTC.

This sequence joins TRBV5-1 and TRBJ2-2; 9 nucleotides match TRBD2. The CDR3 length is 17 residues. Trimming removed 1 base from V and 5 bases from J; junction bases left unmatched: 9. CDR1 is SGHRS and CDR2 is YFSETQ in the germline V gene. The CDR3 region is CASSLYLSGGNTGELFF. CDR3 in DNA: TGCGCCAGCAGCTTGTACCTCAGCGGGGGGAATACCGGGGAGCTGTTTTTT.

The V call is TRBV7-2, the J call TRBJ2-2; 7 nucleotides align to TRBD1. J gave up 1 base and V 2 bases, and 7 bases lay outside the gene matches. Looked up from germline, CDR1 is SGHTA and CDR2 is FQGNSA. The CDR3 is 17 amino acids. The CDR3: CASSLSYRTGNTGELFF. CDR3 nucleotide sequence: TGTGCCAGCAGCTTAAGTTATAGGACAGGGAACACCGGGGAGCTGTTTTTT. The variable domain in full, with the rest retrieved from reference TRBV7-2 and TRBJ2-2, is GAGVSQSPSNKVTEKGKDVELRCDPISGHTALYWYRQSLGQGLEFLIYFQGNSAPDKSGLPSDRFSAERTGGSVSTLTIQRTQQEDSAVYLCASSLSYRTGNTGELFFGEGSRLTVL.

This clone was detected only a few times. The chain employs TRBV11-2 and TRBJ2-7; a possible D gene is TRBD2 (6 bases). The CDR3 totals 13 residues. The V end was cut by 5 bases, the J end by 3 bases, with 11 bases between. Germline CDR1 reads SGHAT; CDR2 reads FQNNGV. The DNA of the CDR3 is TGTGCCAGCAGCCCCTTGGGGGGCTACGAGCAGTACTTC. The encoded protein is CASSPLGGYEQYF.

This CDR3 is CSAAVEAQYF. CDR3 sequence (DNA): TGCAGTGCCGCCGTTGAGGCCCAGTACTTC. This chain links TRBV20-1 with TRBJ2-5, with D hard to call. Looked up from germline, CDR1 is DFQATT and CDR2 is SNEGSKA (reference sequence). The CDR3 covers 10 residues. Trimming stripped 6 bases from V and 9 bases from J, with 11 bases between.

The chain combines TRBV4-1 with TRBJ1-1, with D unclear. Trimming left V 0 bases short and J 6 bases short, with 5 bases between. Germline values: CDR1 MGHRA, CDR2 YSYEKL. The CDR3 is 12 residues long. The CDR3 sequence is CASSQDLSEAFF. CDR3 DNA: TGCGCCAGCAGCCAAGATCTCTCTGAAGCTTTCTTT.

The chain carries TRBV7-8 and TRBJ2-7, with D uncertain. CDR1 is SGHVS and CDR2 is FQNEAQ in the germline V gene. CDR3 size: 11 residues. Trimming left V 2 bases short and J 4 bases short, with 3 bases between. The DNA for the CDR3 is TGTGCCAGCAGCTTAACATACGAGCAGTACTTC. As protein: CASSLTYEQYF.

This clone was picked up one time. The rearrangement uses TRBV7-3 and TRBJ2-3; 12 positions match TRBD2. The CDR3 runs 17 residues. The germline V gene encodes CDR1 SGHTA and CDR2 FQGTGA. V was pared by 2 bases and J by 1 base, with 4 bases of the junction left unmatched. The CDR3, as DNA: TGTGCCAGCAGCTTAGGGCTAGCGGGGGGGCGCACAGATACGCAGTATTTT. Translating it yields CASSLGLAGGRTDTQYF.

The V call is TRBV2, the J call TRBJ2-7, with a weak D call TRBD2 (6 bases). Germline V lookup: CDR1 SNHLY, CDR2 FYNNEI. The V gene lost 6 bases and the J gene lost 3 bases, with 18 bases spanning the gap. The CDR3 runs to 15 residues. This CDR3 is CASSVLGGGGYEQYF. CDR3 nucleotides: TGTGCCAGCAGCGTCCTCGGGGGAGGCGGCTACGAGCAGTACTTC.

The chain carries TRBV29-1 and TRBJ1-2, with TRBD1 as a possible D gene (5 bases). The germline V and J ends were trimmed by 3 bases and 7 bases, with 15 bases remaining between them. The CDR3 contains 13 residues. The germline V gene has CDR1 SQVTM and CDR2 ANQGSEA. This chain's CDR3 is CSVDWGGTGGYTF. In DNA, the CDR3 is TGCAGCGTTGATTGGGGGGGAACGGGTGGCTACACCTTC.

This chain joins TRBV6-1 and TRBJ2-1; TRBD1 matches at 7 bases. In germline, CDR1 is MNHNS, CDR2 SASEGT. This CDR3 is built from 16 residues. The ends lost 1 base at V and 4 bases at J; junction bases unmatched: 7. CDR3 loop: CASSEGGTAFYNEQFF. The CDR3 coding sequence is TGTGCCAGCAGTGAAGGGGGGACAGCATTTTACAATGAGCAGTTCTTC.

The V and J genes are TRBV7-9 and TRBJ1-2, with 9 bases that match TRBD1. J lost 7 bases, V lost 1 base, and 7 bases had no gene match. The CDR3 sequence is 15 residues long. Germline V lookup: CDR1 SEHNR, CDR2 FQNEAQ (reference sequence). This chain's CDR3 is CASSLGTGVSSGYTF. The CDR3 coding sequence is TGTGCCAGCAGCTTAGGGACAGGGGTATCGAGTGGCTACACCTTC.

The rearrangement uses TRBV4-2 and TRBJ1-3, with 7 bases matching TRBD1. V was clipped by 3 bases and J by 4 bases; unmatched bases: 3. Germline V gene sequence: CDR1 LGHNA, CDR2 YNFKEQ. This CDR3 has 14 residues. The CDR3 is CASSHQGEGNTIYF. The CDR3 coding sequence is TGTGCCAGCAGCCACCAGGGGGAAGGAAACACCATATATTTT.

The table lists this clone with a few counts. The chain employs TRBV7-2 and TRBJ2-7; a possible D gene is TRBD2 (5 bases). The V and J ends lost 3 bases and 1 base respectively, with 13 bases between them. The CDR3 runs to 15 residues. Per germline, CDR1 SGHTA and CDR2 FQGNSA. The CDR3 is CASSFDASGSYEQYF. The CDR3 DNA sequence: TGTGCCAGCAGCTTTGATGCGTCGGGGTCCTACGAGCAGTACTTC.

The chain couples TRBV30 to TRBJ2-6; TRBD1 is a possible D gene (6 bases). The germline CDR1 and CDR2 sequences are GTSNPN and SVGIG (reference sequence). The V end lost 0 bases, the J end lost 1 base, and 22 bases lay between the germline ends. This CDR3 has 20 amino acids. CDR3 loop: CAWSVNLGRQVLSGANVLTF. As DNA, the CDR3 is TGTGCCTGGAGTGTAAATTTAGGGAGACAGGTGTTGTCTGGGGCCAACGTCCTGACTTTC.

This clone was seen a handful of times. The gene calls are TRBV6-6 and TRBJ1-1, with D maybe TRBD1 (6 bases). This CDR3 is built from 15 residues. Germline V CDR1 and CDR2: MNHNY, SVGAGI (reference sequence). V was trimmed by 3 bases and J by 1 base, leaving 12 bases between them. The CDR3 nucleotides read TGTGCCAGCAGTTATACAGGGAGGGGGAACACTGAAGCTTTCTTT. This gives the protein CASSYTGRGNTEAFF.

This clone occurred once. V and J are TRBV27 and TRBJ1-1; 9 bases align to TRBD1. Unmatched junction bases numbered 0, after V lost 0 bases and J lost 4 bases. The germline gives CDR1 MNHEY, CDR2 SMNVEV (reference sequence). The CDR3 consists of 14 residues. In nucleotides, the CDR3 is TGTGCCAGCAGTTTATCACAGGGGGCCACTGAAGCTTTCTTT. As protein: CASSLSQGATEAFF.

This rearrangement joins TRBV28 to TRBJ1-1, with a tentative D call TRBD1 (5 bases). Between the trimmed V and J ends, which lost 5 bases and 0 bases, there was a span of 25 bases. This CDR3 is built from 19 residues. CDR1 and CDR2 (germline): MDHEN, SYDVKM. The CDR3 DNA reads TGTGCCAGCAGTGGGAGCGGGGGGGTTTTCCTCCCTATGAACACTGAAGCTTTCTTT. Its protein product is CASSGSGGVFLPMNTEAFF.

CDR3 protein: CASSVDRGVSGELFF. CDR3 coding DNA: TGTGCCAGCAGTGTGGATAGGGGTGTGAGCGGGGAGCTGTTTTTT. The J gene is TRBJ2-2, the V gene TRBV25-1, with D possibly being TRBD1 (5 bases). The CDR3 length is 15 residues. V was cut by 4 bases and J by 7 bases, with 16 bases left in between. Germline CDR1 and CDR2: MGHDK and SYGVNS.

This chain joins TRBV5-1 and TRBJ1-1; TRBD1 matches 8 bases. V was pared by 4 bases and J by 1 base, with 9 bases of the junction left unmatched. This CDR3 has 16 amino acids. The germline V gene encodes CDR1 SGHRS and CDR2 YFSETQ. The CDR3 sequence is CASSLGQGWGNTEAFF. DNA for the CDR3: TGCGCCAGCAGCCTTGGACAGGGTTGGGGGAACACTGAAGCTTTCTTT.